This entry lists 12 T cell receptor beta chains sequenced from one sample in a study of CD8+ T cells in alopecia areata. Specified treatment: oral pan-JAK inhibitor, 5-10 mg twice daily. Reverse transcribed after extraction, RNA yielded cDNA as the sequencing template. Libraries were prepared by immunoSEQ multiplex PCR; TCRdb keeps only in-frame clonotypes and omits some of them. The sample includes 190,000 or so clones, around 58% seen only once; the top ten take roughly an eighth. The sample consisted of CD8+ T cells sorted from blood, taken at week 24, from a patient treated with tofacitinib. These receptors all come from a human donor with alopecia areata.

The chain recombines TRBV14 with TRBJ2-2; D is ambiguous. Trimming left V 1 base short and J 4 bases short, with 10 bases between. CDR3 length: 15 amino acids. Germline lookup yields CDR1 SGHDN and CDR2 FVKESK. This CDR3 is CASSQARRLTGELFF. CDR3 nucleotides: TGTGCCAGCAGCCAAGCAAGGCGCCTCACCGGGGAGCTGTTTTTT.

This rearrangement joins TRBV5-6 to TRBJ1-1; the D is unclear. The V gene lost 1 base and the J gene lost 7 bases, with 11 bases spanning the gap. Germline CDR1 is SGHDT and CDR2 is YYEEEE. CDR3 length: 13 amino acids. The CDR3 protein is CASSLLGDYEAFF. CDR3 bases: TGTGCCAGCAGCTTGCTGGGTGACTATGAAGCTTTCTTT.

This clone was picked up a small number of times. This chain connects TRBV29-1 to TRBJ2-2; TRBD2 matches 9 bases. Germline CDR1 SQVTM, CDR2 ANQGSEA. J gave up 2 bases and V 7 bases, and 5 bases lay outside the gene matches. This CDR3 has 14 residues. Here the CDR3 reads CSAGLARNTGELFF. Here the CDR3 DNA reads TGCAGCGCTGGACTAGCGAGAAACACCGGGGAGCTGTTTTTT.

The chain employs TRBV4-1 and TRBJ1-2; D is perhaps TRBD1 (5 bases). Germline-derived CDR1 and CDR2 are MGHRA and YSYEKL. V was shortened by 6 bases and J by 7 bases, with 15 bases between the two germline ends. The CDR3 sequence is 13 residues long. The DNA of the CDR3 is TGCGCCAGCAGAGGGTTTTGGGGGGGTGGCTACACCTTC. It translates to CASRGFWGGGYTF.

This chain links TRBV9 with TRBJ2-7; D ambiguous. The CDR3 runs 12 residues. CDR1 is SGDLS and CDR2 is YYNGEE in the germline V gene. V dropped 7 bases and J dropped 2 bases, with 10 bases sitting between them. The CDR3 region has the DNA TGTGCCAGCGGCGCAACACCCTACGAGCAGTACTTC. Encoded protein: CASGATPYEQYF.

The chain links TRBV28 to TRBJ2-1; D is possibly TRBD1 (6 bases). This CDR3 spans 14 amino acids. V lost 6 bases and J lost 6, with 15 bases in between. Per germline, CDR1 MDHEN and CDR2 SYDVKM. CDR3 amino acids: CASSQGSIFNEQFF. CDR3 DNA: TGTGCCAGCAGCCAGGGGTCTATCTTCAATGAGCAGTTCTTC.

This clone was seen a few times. The CDR3 reads CAWSEPDRGSSDEQFF. Written as DNA, the CDR3 is TGTGCCTGGAGCGAACCTGACAGGGGATCAAGCGATGAGCAGTTCTTC. V and J are TRBV30 and TRBJ2-1; the match to TRBD1 covers 8 bases. Germline V CDR1 and CDR2: GTSNPN, SVGIG (reference sequence). J gave up 8 bases and V 3 bases, and 15 bases lay outside the gene matches. This CDR3 is built from 16 residues.

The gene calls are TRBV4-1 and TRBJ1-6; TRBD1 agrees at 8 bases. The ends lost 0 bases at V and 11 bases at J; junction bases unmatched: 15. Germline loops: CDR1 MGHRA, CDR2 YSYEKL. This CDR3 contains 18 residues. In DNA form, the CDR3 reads TGCGCCAGCAGCCAAGATTTTTACGGACAGGGCTCTAGCGCACCCCTCCACTTT. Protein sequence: CASSQDFYGQGSSAPLHF.

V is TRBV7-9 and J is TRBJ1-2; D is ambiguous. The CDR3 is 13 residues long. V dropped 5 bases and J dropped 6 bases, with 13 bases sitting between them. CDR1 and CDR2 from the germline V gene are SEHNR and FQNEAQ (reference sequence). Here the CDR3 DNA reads TGTGCCAGCAGCCTTGAGTGGTCGGATGGCTACACCTTC. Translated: CASSLEWSDGYTF. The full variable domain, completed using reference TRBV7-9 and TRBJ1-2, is DTGVSQNPRHKITKRGQNVTFRCDPISEHNRLYWYRQTLGQGPEFLTYFQNEAQLEKSRLLSDRFSAERPKGSFSTLEIQRTEQGDSAMYLCASSLEWSDGYTFGSGTRLTVV.

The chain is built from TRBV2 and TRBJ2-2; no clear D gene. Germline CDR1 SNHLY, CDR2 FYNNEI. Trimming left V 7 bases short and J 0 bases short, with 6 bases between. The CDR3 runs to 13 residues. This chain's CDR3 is CASIKANTGELFF. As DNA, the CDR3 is TGTGCCAGCATTAAAGCGAACACCGGGGAGCTGTTTTTT. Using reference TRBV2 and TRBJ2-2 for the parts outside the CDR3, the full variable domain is EPEVTQTPSHQVTQMGQEVILRCVPISNHLYFYWYRQILGQKVEFLVSFYNNEISEKSEIFDDQFSVERPDGSNFTLKIRSTKLEDSAMYFCASIKANTGELFFGEGSRLTVL.

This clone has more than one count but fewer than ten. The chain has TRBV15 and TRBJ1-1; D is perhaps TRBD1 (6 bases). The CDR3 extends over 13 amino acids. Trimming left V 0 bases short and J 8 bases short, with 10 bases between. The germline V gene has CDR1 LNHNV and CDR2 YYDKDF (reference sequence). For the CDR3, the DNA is TGTGCCACCAGCAGAGATTGGGACAAGGAAGCTTTCTTT. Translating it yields CATSRDWDKEAFF.

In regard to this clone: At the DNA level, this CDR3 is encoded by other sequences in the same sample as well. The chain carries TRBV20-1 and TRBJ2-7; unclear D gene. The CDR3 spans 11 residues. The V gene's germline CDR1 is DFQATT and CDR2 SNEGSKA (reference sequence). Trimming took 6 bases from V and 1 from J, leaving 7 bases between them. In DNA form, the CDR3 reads TGCAGTGCAAGGCGGTCCTACGAGCAGTACTTC. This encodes CSARRSYEQYF.